A single sample is the source of the 3 T cell receptor beta chains below, sequenced in a study of T cells in localized non-small cell lung cancer. TCRdb's table, derived via immunoSEQ multiplex PCR, lists solely in-frame clones and lacks some. The data contain 15,000 to 20,000 clones, more than 85% of them singletons. The input for sequencing was peripheral blood, taken before any cancer treatment. These receptors all come from a male donor at least 60 years old with stage II squamous cell lung carcinoma.

The chain employs TRBV28 and TRBJ2-3, with D tentatively TRBD2 (5 bases). The CDR3 is 19 residues long. Germline assignment: CDR1 MDHEN and CDR2 SYDVKM. The V and J ends lost 0 bases and 1 base respectively, with 20 bases between them. The chain's CDR3 is CASSLWSGRASFGTDTQYF. The CDR3 coding sequence is TGTGCCAGCAGTTTATGGTCGGGAAGGGCGTCATTCGGCACAGATACGCAGTATTTT.

The chain is built from TRBV10-3 and TRBJ2-7; D is undetermined. The CDR3 is 11 residues long. Trimming left V 3 bases short and J 4 bases short, with 4 bases between. CDR1 and CDR2 (germline): ENHRY, SYGVKD. CDR3: CAISDVYEQYF. DNA of the CDR3: TGTGCCATCAGTGATGTGTACGAGCAGTACTTC.

The J gene is TRBJ1-2, the V gene TRBV27; D is undetermined. The CDR3 totals 12 residues. Germline V lookup: CDR1 MNHEY, CDR2 SMNVEV (reference sequence). V was cut by 4 bases and J by 5 bases, with 8 bases left in between. The CDR3 region is CASSSSLYGYTF. CDR3 coding DNA: TGTGCCAGCAGTTCCTCACTGTATGGCTACACCTTC.